This T cell receptor (beta chain) was identified during a study of shared T cell receptors in the human thymus. Losses at the gene ends were 6 bases for V and 5 bases for J; bases not matched to a gene: 8. Germline V gene data show CDR1 as LGHNA and CDR2 as YSLEER. This CDR3 has 15 residues. Clones were sequenced by immunoSEQ multiplex PCR, and TCRdb holds only the in-frame ones, with some missing. The table shows about 710,000 clones, with around 87% occurring only once. This sample was also put to use in a study of human thymus T cells. That paper adds: Donors were healthy Finnish infants having corrective surgery for congenital heart defects. From resections taken during corrective heart surgery, the thymus tissue was obtained. Thymic and blood repertoires seemed to show skewed V and J gene use. Reports from related research described highly overlapping thymic repertoires among unrelated individuals.

The chain couples TRBV4-3 to TRBJ2-2; TRBD1 matches 8 bases. The receptor was derived from a boy under three years old with a congenital heart defect. Sequencing input: thymocytes. The CDR3 DNA reads as TGCGCCAGCAGGAGCTGGGACAGGCGGACCGGGGAGCTGTTTTTT. Encoded protein: CASRSWDRRTGELFF.